The rows below give T cell receptor beta chains drawn from one sample of a study of blood T cell repertoires in COVID-19. Method: immunoSEQ multiplex PCR; TCRdb's copy keeps in-frame clones and lacks some. The sample yields under 250,000 clones, around 81% seen once. Sequences were obtained from PBMCs or T cells enriched from blood (not recorded which). The receptor source for this set is a woman aged 45-60 years with acute COVID-19. CDR3s include the opening cysteine and the closing phenylalanine or tryptophan. D genes are given only for firm matches. The size field is filled for only some rows; it gives once, few, many or a size class.

D gene,clone size,V gene,J gene,CDR3 protein,CDR3 DNA
TRBD1,once,TRBV7-9,TRBJ2-5,CASSDRDRKETQYF,TGTGCCAGCAGCGACCGGGACAGGAAAGAGACCCAGTACTTC
TRBD1,few,TRBV9,TRBJ2-6,CASSRTADRVGANVLTF,TGTGCCAGCAGCAGAACCGCCGACAGGGTCGGGGCCAACGTCCTGACTTTC
.,.,TRBV29-1,TRBJ2-4,CSVESGEGKNIQYF,TGCAGCGTTGAGTCAGGGGAGGGCAAAAACATTCAGTACTTC
.,.,TRBV6-1,TRBJ2-4,CASSALPTHPKNIQYF,TGTGCCAGCAGTGCACTGCCTACCCACCCCAAAAACATTCAGTACTTC
.,.,TRBV18,TRBJ2-2,CASSPQNTGELFF,TGTGCCAGCTCACCTCAAAACACCGGGGAGCTGTTTTTT
TRBD1,.,TRBV6-2/TRBV6-3,TRBJ2-7,CASSFDRGMDYEQYF,TGTGCCAGCAGTTTCGACAGGGGAATGGACTACGAGCAGTACTTC
.,.,TRBV28,TRBJ1-1,CASSLTGMGKTEAFF,TGTGCCAGCAGTTTAACAGGGATGGGCAAAACTGAAGCTTTCTTT
.,.,TRBV3-1/TRBV3-2,TRBJ1-2,CASSLRDTDYTF,TGTGCCAGCAGCCTCCGGGACACCGACTACACCTTC
.,.,TRBV24-1,TRBJ1-2,CATSDPSGVRGYTF,TGTGCCACCAGTGATCCCAGCGGGGTAAGGGGCTACACCTTC
.,.,TRBV14,TRBJ1-2,CASSGARGRAVNYGYTF,TGTGCCAGCAGCGGGGCTCGAGGCAGGGCGGTGAACTATGGCTACACCTTC
TRBD1,few,TRBV5-1,TRBJ2-3,CASTTRQGSTDTQYF,TGCGCCAGCACTACGAGACAGGGGAGCACAGATACGCAGTATTTT
.,.,TRBV6-5,TRBJ1-1,CASSWGPPGDTEAFF,TGTGCCAGCAGTTGGGGCCCTCCGGGGGACACTGAAGCTTTCTTT
.,few,TRBV7-2,TRBJ1-5,CASSNIGRGGNQPQHF,TGTGCCAGCAGCAACATAGGCAGGGGCGGCAATCAGCCCCAGCATTTT
.,.,TRBV1,TRBJ1-2,CTSSHVAGQGRPYGYTF,TGCACCAGCAGCCACGTAGCGGGACAGGGTAGACCGTATGGCTACACCTTC
.,.,TRBV10-3,TRBJ1-2,CARVGQYYGYTF,TGTGCCCGAGTGGGACAATACTATGGCTACACCTTC
TRBD1,few,TRBV14,TRBJ1-1,CASSQSLRGQGMNTEAFF,TGTGCCAGCAGCCAGTCACTGAGGGGACAGGGGATGAACACTGAAGCTTTCTTT
.,.,TRBV19,TRBJ1-1,CASSELLNTEAFF,TGTGCCAGTTCCGAGCTCCTTAACACTGAAGCTTTCTTT
.,.,TRBV15,TRBJ1-5,CATSRGQNQPQHF,TGTGCCACCAGCAGAGGGCAGAATCAGCCCCAGCATTTT
TRBD2,.,TRBV5-4,TRBJ2-7,CASSAGLAGGMGEQYF,TGTGCCAGCAGCGCGGGACTAGCGGGAGGAATGGGAGAGCAGTACTTC
.,.,TRBV19,TRBJ1-3,CASTARDNGNTIYF,TGTGCCAGTACTGCCCGGGACAATGGGAACACCATATATTTT
.,.,TRBV30,TRBJ1-1,CAWSAGQGFTEAFF,TGTGCCTGGAGTGCAGGTCAGGGGTTTACTGAAGCTTTCTTT
TRBD2,.,TRBV4-3,TRBJ2-3,CASSPGAASGKLADTQYF,TGCGCCAGCAGCCCGGGGGCCGCTAGCGGGAAATTGGCAGATACGCAGTATTTT
TRBD1,.,TRBV5-1,TRBJ2-7,CASSLRTGGAEQYF,TGCGCCAGCAGCTTACGGACAGGGGGCGCCGAGCAGTACTTC
TRBD1,.,TRBV24-1,TRBJ2-7,CATSDFEGASLYEQYF,TGTGCCACCAGTGATTTCGAGGGGGCAAGTCTCTACGAGCAGTACTTC
TRBD1,.,TRBV5-1,TRBJ1-1,CASSPTGGWTEAFF,TGCGCCAGCAGCCCGACAGGGGGCTGGACTGAAGCTTTCTTT
.,once,TRBV29-1,TRBJ1-2,CSVQGGVKYGYTF,TGCAGCGTACAGGGTGGGGTCAAATATGGCTACACCTTC
.,.,TRBV27,TRBJ2-2,CASSLLAGELFF,TGTGCCAGCAGTTTATTGGCAGGGGAGCTGTTTTTT
.,once,TRBV28,TRBJ2-7,CASTRNPVSYEQYF,TGTGCCAGCACCAGAAACCCAGTTTCCTACGAGCAGTACTTC
TRBD2,.,TRBV28,TRBJ2-1,CASSQLAGVNEQFF,TGTGCCAGCAGTCAACTAGCGGGGGTCAATGAGCAGTTCTTC
.,.,TRBV18,TRBJ2-5,CASSRFGGQETQYF,TGTGCCAGCTCACGCTTTGGGGGGCAAGAGACCCAGTACTTC
TRBD2,few,TRBV6-4,TRBJ2-3,CASSAGTRRADTQYF,TGTGCCAGCAGTGCGGGGACTAGGCGCGCAGATACGCAGTATTTT
.,.,TRBV5-1,TRBJ2-5,CASSLRWGGSQETQYF,TGCGCCAGCAGCTTGCGTTGGGGAGGTTCCCAAGAGACCCAGTACTTC
TRBD1,.,TRBV9,TRBJ2-3,CASSHGQAGTDTQYF,TGTGCCAGCAGCCACGGACAGGCCGGGACAGATACGCAGTATTTT
TRBD1,.,TRBV19,TRBJ1-6,CASSTTWTGRHSPLHF,TGTGCCAGTAGTACTACGTGGACAGGGAGGCATTCACCCCTCCACTTT
TRBD2,many,TRBV7-2,TRBJ2-7,CASSLAFPLSGLAGGLDEQYF,TGTGCCAGCAGCTTAGCTTTTCCACTGTCGGGACTAGCGGGGGGGCTTGACGAGCAGTACTTC
.,.,TRBV7-9,TRBJ1-6,CASSLDQYNSPLHF,TGTGCCAGCAGCTTAGATCAGTATAATTCACCCCTCCACTTT